The 7 T cell receptor beta chains below were found in one sample sequenced in a study of T cell changes during pregnancy in multiple sclerosis. Libraries were prepared by immunoSEQ multiplex PCR; TCRdb keeps only in-frame clonotypes and omits some of them. This sample has about 85,000 clones, with more than 85% found just once. Sequences were derived from peripheral blood, sampled in the first trimester of pregnancy. Receptor source: a female donor with multiple sclerosis, enrolled in a pregnancy study.

The chain uses TRBV14 and TRBJ1-2; possibly TRBD1 for D (6 bases). V lost 5 bases and J lost 8, with 18 bases in between. The CDR3 is made up of 14 amino acids. Germline V gives CDR1 SGHDN, CDR2 FVKESK. CDR3 DNA sequence: TGTGCCAGCAGCGTTGGGACACGTTCGGGCGGCTACACCTTC. Its translation is CASSVGTRSGGYTF.

The genes are TRBV7-9 and TRBJ2-1; a weak D match, TRBD1 (6 bases). The V end lost 6 bases, the J end lost 8 bases, and 17 bases lay between the germline ends. Germline V gene data show CDR1 as SEHNR and CDR2 as FQNEAQ (reference sequence). The CDR3 contains 14 residues. The DNA of the CDR3 is TGTGCCAGCAGGGGTTGGGGGCCCAACGATGAGCAGTTCTTC. Translating gives CASRGWGPNDEQFF. The entire variable domain, with the rest obtained from reference TRBV7-9 and TRBJ2-1, is as follows: DTGVSQNPRHKITKRGQNVTFRCDPISEHNRLYWYRQTLGQGPEFLTYFQNEAQLEKSRLLSDRFSAERPKGSFSTLEIQRTEQGDSAMYLCASRGWGPNDEQFFGPGTRLTVL.

V gene TRBV4-1 combines with J gene TRBJ1-4, with D possibly being TRBD1 (6 bases). V was clipped by 7 bases and J by 0 bases, with 18 bases between them. The CDR3 is 17 amino acids. Per germline, CDR1 MGHRA and CDR2 YSYEKL. The CDR3 loop is CASKAAGQPATNEKLFF. CDR3 DNA sequence: TGCGCCAGCAAAGCAGCAGGACAGCCTGCAACTAATGAAAAACTGTTTTTT.

This rearrangement joins TRBV27 to TRBJ2-7; weak D call: TRBD1 (6 bases). This CDR3 contains 14 residues. With 5 bases removed from V and 1 base from J, the gap between germline ends came to 12 bases. Per germline, CDR1 MNHEY and CDR2 SMNVEV (reference sequence). CDR3 residues: CASSPGQLSYEQYF. The CDR3 DNA reads TGTGCCAGCAGTCCAGGACAGCTATCCTACGAGCAGTACTTC.

The J gene is TRBJ2-6, the V gene TRBV11-2; D is uncertain. This CDR3 region has 14 residues. The ends were cut back, 3 bases at V and 0 bases at J, with 3 bases in the middle. From germline, CDR1 is SGHAT and CDR2 FQNNGV. The CDR3 sequence: CASSFGSGANVLTF. The CDR3, as DNA: TGTGCCAGCAGCTTCGGCTCTGGGGCCAACGTCCTGACTTTC.

The J gene is TRBJ2-3, the V gene TRBV13; 9 positions agree with TRBD1. CDR3 length equals 14 residues. Germline-derived CDR1 and CDR2 are PRHDT and FYEKMQ (reference sequence). Trimming cost V 5 bases and J 14 bases; bases outside gene matches: 14. The CDR3 DNA reads as TGTGCCAGCAGCCTCAGCTCGGGACAGGGCTTAGGGTATTTT. Translating gives CASSLSSGQGLGYF.

The sample holds a few counts of this clone. The genes are TRBV6-1 and TRBJ1-6, with D hard to call. The CDR3 loop spans 14 amino acids. Trimming stripped 2 bases from V and 7 bases from J, with 9 bases between. CDR1 is MNHNS, CDR2 SASEGT, per germline. The CDR3 loop reads CASSELEGNSPLHF. CDR3 nucleotides: TGTGCCAGCAGTGAACTGGAGGGCAATTCACCCCTCCACTTT.